This record concerns one T cell receptor (beta chain) sequence. Its matching antigen is unknown. The record originates from a study of shared clonotypes between healthy human individuals. Sequenced by immunoSEQ multiplex PCR; TCRdb stores in-frame clones only, minus some. The table shows about 2.4 million clones, with 93% occurring only once. Notes on the study in general: Blood alone was sampled, and tissue repertoires likely differ.

HIV-negative, healthy adults without recent acute infections or vaccinations were the donors. The source is a man between 18 and 35 years old in good health. Some clones in this sample may be carry-over from other donors' samples. The source material was naive CD4+ T cells from PBMCs. Subset here: CD45RA+ positively selected.

The CDR3 region has the DNA TGTGCCAGCAGACCTACAGGGGGTTATGGCTACACCTTC. This sequence encodes CASRPTGGYGYTF. J is TRBJ1-2 and V is TRBV27, with TRBD1 identical over 8 bases. The CDR3 contains 13 residues. The J segment lost 5 bases and the V segment lost 6 bases, leaving 5 bases of the junction unmatched. Germline V CDR1 and CDR2: MNHEY, SMNVEV (reference sequence).